What follows are 11 T cell receptor beta chains derived from one specimen sequenced in a study of T cell repertoires in cytomegalovirus infection. Their cognate antigens are unknown. In TCRdb, the reads were re-called with MiXCR into one record per CDR3 protein. The profile covers approximately 990,000 distinct CDR3 sequences, with roughly 31% appearing a single time and 10% to 15% taken by the ten largest. Material: cultured CD8+ T cells from PBMCs, obtained from culture after CMV antigen stimulation. The receptors were gathered from a human donor in good health (CMV status not recorded). Some clones in this sample may be carry-over from other donors' samples.

This chain uses TRBV25-1 with TRBJ2-2; D ambiguous. The CDR3 has 14 residues. Germline CDR1 reads MGHDK; CDR2 reads SYGVNS. Trimming cost V 5 bases and J 6 bases, with 13 bases left between them. CDR3 DNA: TGTGCCAGCAGTCCCTTCGCAGTTTCCGGGGAGCTGTTTTTT. Amino acids: CASSPFAVSGELFF.

The table lists this clonotype with a few counts. V usage is TRBV6-1 and J usage is TRBJ2-1; D is possibly TRBD1 (6 bases). The CDR3 totals 13 residues. Germline V gives CDR1 MNHNS, CDR2 SASEGT. V lost 7 bases and J 4 bases, leaving 11 bases between the germline ends. The CDR3, as DNA: TGTGCCAGCACATACAGGGCGTACAATGAGCAGTTCTTC. As protein: CASTYRAYNEQFF.

This sequence joins TRBV7-2 and TRBJ1-1; D remains unclear. This CDR3 comprises 13 residues. V gave up 3 bases and J gave up 5 bases, with 10 bases separating them. In germline, CDR1 is SGHTA, CDR2 FQGNSA. The CDR3 loop reads CASSFYSGTEAFF. CDR3 DNA: TGTGCCAGCAGCTTCTATAGTGGGACTGAAGCTTTCTTT.

This clonotype was counted a few times. This sequence joins TRBV5-5 and TRBJ1-2; unclear D gene. The CDR3 totals 12 residues. The germline V and J ends were trimmed by 5 bases and 5 bases, with 10 bases remaining between them. Looked up from germline, CDR1 is SGHKS and CDR2 is YYEKEE (reference sequence). The CDR3, as DNA: TGTGCCAGCAGTTCCGGGGAGTATGGCTACACCTTC. This encodes CASSSGEYGYTF. The entire variable domain, with the rest obtained from reference TRBV5-5 and TRBJ1-2, is as follows: DAGVTQSPTHLIKTRGQQVTLRCSPISGHKSVSWYQQVLGQGPQFIFQYYEKEERGRGNFPDRFSARQFPNYSSELNVNALLLGDSALYLCASSSGEYGYTFGSGTRLTVV.

The chain has TRBV6-8 and TRBJ1-2; 8 bases are shared with TRBD1. The J segment lost 0 bases and the V segment lost 10 bases, leaving 7 bases of the junction unmatched. The CDR3 has 14 residues. CDR1 and CDR2 (germline): MNHGY, SAAAGT. CDR3 in DNA: TGTGCCATCCTAGACAGGGGAGCTAACTATGGCTACACCTTC. Residues: CAILDRGANYGYTF.

Turning to this clonotype: One base away lies a much larger clone, so this may be a sequencing read error. The chain uses TRBV7-9 and TRBJ1-1; 11 bases fit TRBD1. The CDR3 runs 15 residues. Per germline, CDR1 SEHNR and CDR2 FQNEAQ (reference sequence). CDR3 in amino acids: CANSLGQGAPNEAFF. As DNA, the CDR3 is TGTGCCAACAGCTTAGGACAGGGGGCGCCGAATGAAGCTTTCTTT.

This clonotype was seen a few times. V is TRBV19 and J is TRBJ2-5; 12 nucleotides agree with TRBD2. Trimming at V came to 3 bases and at J to 2 bases, leaving 4 bases not matched to a gene. CDR1 is LNHDA, CDR2 SQIVND, per germline (reference sequence). This CDR3 has 16 residues. The CDR3, as DNA: TGTGCCAGTAGTATCACTAGCGGGGGGACACAAGAGACCCAGTACTTC. Translated, it gives CASSITSGGTQETQYF. Combining the CDR3 with reference TRBV19 and TRBJ2-5 gives the whole variable domain DGGITQSPKYLFRKEGQNVTLSCEQNLNHDAMYWYRQDPGQGLRLIYYSQIVNDFQKGDIAEGYSVSREKKESFPLTVTSAQKNPTAFYLCASSITSGGTQETQYFGPGTRLLVL.

V gene TRBV20-1 combines with J gene TRBJ2-6, with a weak D call TRBD1 (6 bases). This CDR3 has 18 residues. The ends were cut back, 2 bases at V and 4 bases at J, with 21 bases in the middle. Germline values: CDR1 DFQATT, CDR2 SNEGSKA (reference sequence). The CDR3 coding sequence is TGCAGTGCTAGAAAGGTTGGGGCCGGCGACAGGGGGGCCAACGTCCTGACTTTC. It translates to CSARKVGAGDRGANVLTF.

This chain links TRBV15 with TRBJ2-3, with TRBD1 matching 9 bases. Germline V CDR1 and CDR2: LNHNV, YYDKDF (reference sequence). The CDR3 runs 15 residues. V was pared by 1 base and J by 13 bases, with 12 bases of the junction left unmatched. Written as DNA, the CDR3 is TGTGCCACCAGCAGAGGCTTGTCCGGGACAGGGATCGAGTATTTT. It translates to CATSRGLSGTGIEYF.

The rearrangement uses TRBV19 and TRBJ1-6, with 12 nucleotides matching TRBD1. The germline CDR1 and CDR2 sequences are LNHDA and SQIVND (reference sequence). This CDR3 region has 15 residues. Trimming removed 5 bases from V and 14 bases from J; junction bases left unmatched: 10. As DNA, the CDR3 is TGTGCCAGTAGTCCTACGGGACAGGGGGCCCCAACCCTCCACTTT. Its protein is CASSPTGQGAPTLHF.

This chain uses TRBV4-2 with TRBJ1-1; 11 bases map to TRBD1. V was pared by 4 bases and J by 1 base, with 8 bases of the junction left unmatched. This CDR3 has 17 residues. CDR1 is LGHNA and CDR2 is YNFKEQ in the germline V gene. CDR3 bases: TGTGCCAGCAGCCTAAGGACAGGGGGCCTCGGGAACACTGAAGCTTTCTTT. It translates to CASSLRTGGLGNTEAFF.